The present entry profiles one T cell receptor (beta chain) with its context. What it recognizes is unknown. The data are from a study of response to subunit inactivated influenza vaccine. Overall study results and limits: Authors suggested each seasonal influenza vaccination recruits few new T cells.

Using its own MiXCR run on the RT-PCR reads, TCRdb lists one record per CDR3 protein. The table shows some 600,000 distinct CDR3 sequences, with less than 15% occurring only once. V lost 2 bases and J lost 5, with 13 bases in between. The CDR3 covers 14 residues. Germline V CDR1 and CDR2: KGHSH, LQKENI. The clonotype comes from a man in his forties or fifties who received an inactivated influenza vaccine. This chain connects TRBV18 to TRBJ2-7; D unclear. The sequencing used PBMCs from blood, collected less than 15 days before vaccination. CDR3 region: CASSPTPNVNEQYF. CDR3 sequence (DNA): TGTGCCAGCTCACCAACCCCCAATGTCAACGAGCAGTACTTC.